These 9 T cell receptor beta chains were all obtained from the same sample, sequenced in a study of long-term antiretroviral therapy in people with HIV. It was version v3.0 of the immunoSEQ assay that was run at survey level. Method: immunoSEQ multiplex PCR; TCRdb's copy keeps in-frame clones and lacks some. The sample includes tens of thousands of clones, approximately 93% of them seen just once. The sample was unsorted PBMCs, taken 7.6 years after starting antiretroviral therapy. Every receptor here comes from a middle-aged woman with HIV.

For the CDR3, the DNA is TGTGCCAGCAGCTTACAAGGGGCCTACGAGCAGTACTTC. Residues: CASSLQGAYEQYF. This sequence joins TRBV7-2 and TRBJ2-7; the D gene is possibly TRBD1 (5 bases). The CDR3 is 13 amino acids. Looked up from germline, CDR1 is SGHTA and CDR2 is FQGNSA. V was cut by 2 bases and J by 2 bases, with 7 bases left in between.

The genes are TRBV5-1 and TRBJ2-1; maybe TRBD2 (6 bases). V dropped 2 bases and J dropped 10 bases, with 7 bases sitting between them. CDR1 and CDR2 from the germline V gene are SGHRS and YFSETQ. The CDR3 extends over 11 amino acids. The CDR3 is CASSFRGEQFF. CDR3 DNA: TGCGCCAGCAGCTTCCGGGGGGAGCAGTTCTTC.

V usage is TRBV5-1 and J usage is TRBJ2-1, with a weak D call TRBD2 (8 bases). CDR1 SGHRS and CDR2 YFSETQ come from the germline V gene. V was shortened by 0 bases and J by 9 bases, with 19 bases between the two germline ends. The CDR3 consists of 16 residues. In DNA form, the CDR3 reads TGCGCCAGCAGCTTGGCACCCGACAGGGCGGGGGGTGAGCAGTTCTTC. Protein: CASSLAPDRAGGEQFF.

This chain uses TRBV10-3 with TRBJ2-3; 14 bases match TRBD2. The V gene end was trimmed by 4 bases and the J gene end by 8 bases; junction bases not matched to a gene: 8. CDR3 length: 16 amino acids. The germline CDR1 and CDR2 sequences are ENHRY and SYGVKD. The CDR3 coding sequence is TGTGCCATCAGTGCCCGACTAGCGGGGGGGCGGAGTACGCAGTATTTT. Translation: CAISARLAGGRSTQYF.

The chain links TRBV7-7 to TRBJ1-1; 7 nucleotides agree with TRBD1. Per the germline V gene, CDR1 is SSHAT and CDR2 is FNYEAQ (reference sequence). CDR3 length equals 14 residues. Trimming removed 5 bases from V and 3 bases from J; junction bases left unmatched: 6. The chain's CDR3 is CASSPTGVHTEAFF. The CDR3 DNA is TGTGCCAGCAGCCCAACAGGGGTACACACTGAAGCTTTCTTT.

The chain recombines TRBV4-3 with TRBJ2-7; possible D gene TRBD1, 5 bases. Germline V gene data show CDR1 as LGHNA and CDR2 as YSLEER. V was pared by 1 base and J by 6 bases, with 13 bases between. This CDR3 has 14 residues. DNA for the CDR3: TGCGCCAGCAGCCAAGTGGTCAGGGCGAGCGAGCAGTACTTC. It encodes CASSQVVRASEQYF.

This chain connects TRBV6-5 to TRBJ1-1; TRBD1 matches 7 bases. CDR1 and CDR2 (germline): MNHEY, SVGAGI. The CDR3 sequence is 14 residues long. Losses at the gene ends were 7 bases for V and 3 bases for J; bases not matched to a gene: 8. The CDR3 protein is CASNGGQHYTEAFF. CDR3 nucleotides: TGTGCCAGCAATGGGGGACAGCACTACACTGAAGCTTTCTTT.

J is TRBJ2-5 and V is TRBV10-3; 8 bases map to TRBD1. The CDR3 runs 18 residues. With V trimmed by 0 bases and J by 2 bases, 11 bases remained unmatched. Germline assignment: CDR1 ENHRY and CDR2 SYGVKD. The CDR3 loop reads CAISESKARQGRQETQYF. CDR3 nucleotides: TGTGCCATCAGTGAGTCGAAGGCCAGACAGGGGAGGCAAGAGACCCAGTACTTC.

CDR3 region: CASSISNEKLFF. The CDR3 DNA reads as TGTGCCAGTAGTATCAGTAATGAAAAACTGTTTTTT. The chain couples TRBV19 to TRBJ1-4, with D uncertain. This CDR3 spans 12 amino acids. Trimming stripped 3 bases from V and 4 bases from J, with 3 bases between. Germline V CDR1 and CDR2: LNHDA, SQIVND (reference sequence). Full variable domain (outside the CDR3, taken from reference TRBV19 and TRBJ1-4): DGGITQSPKYLFRKEGQNVTLSCEQNLNHDAMYWYRQDPGQGLRLIYYSQIVNDFQKGDIAEGYSVSREKKESFPLTVTSAQKNPTAFYLCASSISNEKLFFGSGTQLSVL.